The source of this TCR beta chain is a study of memory CD8 T cells in hepatitis C reinfection. Overall study context: Samples late or after reinfection came 12 to 24 weeks post-detection. The study, taken as a whole, reports: With roughly 5 donors, public clonotype conclusions could not be definitive.

The length of the CDR3 is 17 residues. In germline, CDR1 is SGHTA, CDR2 FQGNSA. V lost 3 bases, J lost 3 bases, and 10 bases stayed unmatched. Sequencing used immunoSEQ multiplex PCR; TCRdb keeps in-frame clones, though not all of them. The repertoire has approximately 46,000 clones, 89% of them found once; the top ten carry roughly 0.7%. As for this clone: What it recognizes is unknown.

Specified time point: late/post reinfection, 12 to 24 weeks after detection. The sorted cells went straight to TCR sequencing with no prior in vitro expansion. Donors came from people who inject drugs enrolled in HEPCO, Canada. A couple of donors provided sorted CD3+ CD8+ CD45RO- naive CD8 T cells at all three reinfection time points. The chain combines TRBV7-2 with TRBJ1-4, with 7 bases aligning to TRBD1. Sequenced sample: naive CD8+ T cells sorted from blood. This TCR was recovered from a man aged 18 to 30 with hepatitis C virus infection. The DNA for the CDR3 is TGTGCCAGCAGCTTCGGGCAGGGGGAAGGACCTAATGAAAAACTGTTTTTT. Translated, it gives CASSFGQGEGPNEKLFF.